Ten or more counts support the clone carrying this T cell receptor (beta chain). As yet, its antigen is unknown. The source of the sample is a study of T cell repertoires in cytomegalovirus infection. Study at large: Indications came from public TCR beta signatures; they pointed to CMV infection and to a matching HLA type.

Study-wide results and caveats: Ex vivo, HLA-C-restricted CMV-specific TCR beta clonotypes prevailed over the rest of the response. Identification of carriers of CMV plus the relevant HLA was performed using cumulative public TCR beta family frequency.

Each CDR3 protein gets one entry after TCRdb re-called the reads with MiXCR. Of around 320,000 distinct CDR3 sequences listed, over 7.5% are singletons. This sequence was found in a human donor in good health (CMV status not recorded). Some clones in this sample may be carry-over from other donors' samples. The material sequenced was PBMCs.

The CDR3 DNA follows: TGTGCCACCAGTAGGGACAGGGAGGGACCCAATCAGCCCCAGCATTTT. Its protein is CATSRDREGPNQPQHF. The chain combines TRBV24-1 with TRBJ1-5, with 9 positions matching TRBD1. V gave up 6 bases and J gave up 3 bases; unmatched junction bases: 8. CDR3 length: 16 residues. Germline loops: CDR1 KGHDR, CDR2 SFDVKD.